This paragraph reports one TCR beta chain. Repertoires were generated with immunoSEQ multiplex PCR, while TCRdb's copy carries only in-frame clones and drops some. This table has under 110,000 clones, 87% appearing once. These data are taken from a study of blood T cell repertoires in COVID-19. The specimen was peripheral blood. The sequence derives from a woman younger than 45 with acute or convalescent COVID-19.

CDR3 nucleotides: TGTGCCAGCAGCCTAATGCGGGCTACGGCTAACTATGGCTACACCTTC. This sequence encodes CASSLMRATANYGYTF. The V gene is TRBV7-2, the J gene TRBJ1-2; D unclear. Germline lookup yields CDR1 SGHTA and CDR2 FQGNSA. This CDR3 region has 16 residues. Between the trimmed V and J ends, which lost 5 bases and 0 bases, there was a span of 16 bases.